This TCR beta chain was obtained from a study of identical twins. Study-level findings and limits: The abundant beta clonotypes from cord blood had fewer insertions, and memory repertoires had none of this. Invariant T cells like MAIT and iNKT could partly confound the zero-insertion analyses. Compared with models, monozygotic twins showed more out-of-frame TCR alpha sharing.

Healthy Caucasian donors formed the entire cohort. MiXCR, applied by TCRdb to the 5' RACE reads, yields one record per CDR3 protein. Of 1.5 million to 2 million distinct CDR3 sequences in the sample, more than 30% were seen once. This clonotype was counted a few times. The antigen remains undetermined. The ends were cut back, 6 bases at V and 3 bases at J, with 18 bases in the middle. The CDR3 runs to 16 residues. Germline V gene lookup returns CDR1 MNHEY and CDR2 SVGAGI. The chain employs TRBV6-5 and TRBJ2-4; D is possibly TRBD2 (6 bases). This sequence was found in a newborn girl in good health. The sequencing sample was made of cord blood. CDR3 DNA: TGTGCCAGCAGCCTGGATCTAGGGACTGTCAAAAACATTCAGTACTTC. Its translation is CASSLDLGTVKNIQYF.